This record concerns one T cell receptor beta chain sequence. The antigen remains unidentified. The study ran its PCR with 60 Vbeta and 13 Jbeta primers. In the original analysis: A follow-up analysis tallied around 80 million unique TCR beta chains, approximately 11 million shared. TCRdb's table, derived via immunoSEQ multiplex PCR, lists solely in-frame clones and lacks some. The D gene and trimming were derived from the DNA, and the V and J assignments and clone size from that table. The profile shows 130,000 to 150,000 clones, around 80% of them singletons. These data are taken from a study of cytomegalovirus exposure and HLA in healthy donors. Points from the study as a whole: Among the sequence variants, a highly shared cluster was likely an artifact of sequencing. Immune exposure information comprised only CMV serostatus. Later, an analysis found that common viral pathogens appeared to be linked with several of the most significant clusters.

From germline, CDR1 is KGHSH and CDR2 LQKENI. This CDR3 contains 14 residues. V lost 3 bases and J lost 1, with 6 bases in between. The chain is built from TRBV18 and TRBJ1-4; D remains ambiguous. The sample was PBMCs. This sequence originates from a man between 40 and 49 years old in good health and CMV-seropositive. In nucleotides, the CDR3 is TGTGCCAGCTCACCCGGTCAAACTAATGAAAAACTGTTTTTT. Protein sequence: CASSPGQTNEKLFF.